This T cell receptor (beta chain) came from a study of T cells in Graves' hyperthyroidism and ophthalmopathy. Study summary: Peripheral blood specimens were obtained at initial diagnosis, prior to any treatment.

General study results and limits: The model predicted ophthalmopathy a median approximately 6 months before onset. A 13 V-J model separated ophthalmopathy from stable hyperthyroidism.

This clonotype was seen at least ten times. Its target is unknown. Germline V gene lookup returns CDR1 ENHRY and CDR2 SYGVKD. Trimming removed 10 bases from V and 1 base from J; junction bases left unmatched: 6. CDR3 size: 14 residues. TCR beta CDR3 region amplification was performed from RNA transcripts. RT-PCR in the first round (using the HTBI primer set) targeted the TCR CDR3. TCRdb re-called the multiplex PCR reads through MiXCR, storing one row per CDR3 protein. The sample gives some 570,000 distinct CDR3 sequences, 13% to 15% of which show up once; 7% to 9% is in the top ten. Clinical Activity Scores of at least 3, NOSPECS grades of at least 4 and durations under 3 months characterized ophthalmopathy patients.

This sequence originates from a woman younger than 35 with Graves' ophthalmopathy. The specimen sequenced was blood. The V and J genes are TRBV10-3 and TRBJ1-1, with TRBD1 matching over 10 bases. The CDR3 bases are TGTGCCACCTCGGGACAGGGGACGAACACTGAAGCTTTCTTT. Translated: CATSGQGTNTEAFF.